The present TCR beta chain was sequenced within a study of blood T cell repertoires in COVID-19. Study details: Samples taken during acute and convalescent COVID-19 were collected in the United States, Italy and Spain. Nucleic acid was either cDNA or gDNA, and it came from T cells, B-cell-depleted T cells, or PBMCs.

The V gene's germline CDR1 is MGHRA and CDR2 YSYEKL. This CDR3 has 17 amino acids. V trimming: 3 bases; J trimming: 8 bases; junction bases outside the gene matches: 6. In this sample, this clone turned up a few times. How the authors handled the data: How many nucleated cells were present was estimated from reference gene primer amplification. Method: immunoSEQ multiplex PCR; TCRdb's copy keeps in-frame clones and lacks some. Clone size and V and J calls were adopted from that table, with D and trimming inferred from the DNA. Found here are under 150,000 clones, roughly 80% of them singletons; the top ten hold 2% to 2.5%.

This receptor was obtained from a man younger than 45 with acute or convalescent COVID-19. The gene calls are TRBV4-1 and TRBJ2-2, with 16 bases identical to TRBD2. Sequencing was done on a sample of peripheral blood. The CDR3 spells CASSHEGTSGGAGELFF. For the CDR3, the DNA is TGCGCCAGCAGCCACGAAGGGACTAGCGGGGGGGCAGGGGAGCTGTTTTTT.